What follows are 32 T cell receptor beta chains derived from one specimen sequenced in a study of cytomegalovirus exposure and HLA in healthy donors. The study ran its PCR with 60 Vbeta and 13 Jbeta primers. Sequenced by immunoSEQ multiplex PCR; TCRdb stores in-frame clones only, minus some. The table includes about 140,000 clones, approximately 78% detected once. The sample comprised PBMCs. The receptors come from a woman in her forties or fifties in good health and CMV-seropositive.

CDR3 DNA sequence: TGTGCCAGCAGTTTATCAGGCCTCGGGGTCGAGCAGTTCTTC. Its translation is CASSLSGLGVEQFF. The V call is TRBV27, the J call TRBJ2-1, with D possibly being TRBD2 (5 bases). The CDR3 spans 14 residues. CDR1 and CDR2 (germline): MNHEY, SMNVEV (reference sequence). V lost 0 bases to trimming and J lost 10 bases, with 13 bases between them.

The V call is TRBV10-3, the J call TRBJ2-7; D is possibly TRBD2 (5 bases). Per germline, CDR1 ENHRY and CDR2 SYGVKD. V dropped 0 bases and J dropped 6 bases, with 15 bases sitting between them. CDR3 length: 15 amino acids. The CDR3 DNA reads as TGTGCCATCAGTGAGTCGAGCCGGGAATTGGGCGAGCAGTACTTC. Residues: CAISESSRELGEQYF.

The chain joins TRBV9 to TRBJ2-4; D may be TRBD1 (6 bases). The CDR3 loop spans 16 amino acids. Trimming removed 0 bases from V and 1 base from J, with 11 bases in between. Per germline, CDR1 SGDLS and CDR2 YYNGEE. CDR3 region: CASSVGITGAKNIQYF. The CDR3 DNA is TGTGCCAGCAGCGTAGGAATCACAGGGGCCAAAAACATTCAGTACTTC.

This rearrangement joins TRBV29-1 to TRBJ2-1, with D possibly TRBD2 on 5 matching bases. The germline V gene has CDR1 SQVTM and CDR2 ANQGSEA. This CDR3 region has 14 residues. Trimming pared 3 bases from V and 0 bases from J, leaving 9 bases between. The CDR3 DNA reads TGCAGCGTTGATTGGGAGAGCTCCTACAATGAGCAGTTCTTC. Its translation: CSVDWESSYNEQFF.

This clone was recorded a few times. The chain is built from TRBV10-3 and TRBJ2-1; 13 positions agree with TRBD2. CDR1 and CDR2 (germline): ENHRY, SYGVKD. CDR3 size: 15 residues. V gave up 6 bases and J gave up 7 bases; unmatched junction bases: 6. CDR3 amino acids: CAISGPGLAGNEQFF. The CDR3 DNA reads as TGTGCCATCAGCGGACCGGGACTAGCGGGAAATGAGCAGTTCTTC.

The CDR3 here is CASSLTLAGDGYTF. Written as DNA, the CDR3 is TGTGCCAGCAGCTTAACTCTAGCGGGGGATGGCTACACCTTC. The V gene is TRBV7-2, the J gene TRBJ1-2; TRBD1 might be the D (5 bases). There are 14 residues in the CDR3. The V and J ends lost 2 bases and 6 bases respectively, with 13 bases between them. Germline values: CDR1 SGHTA, CDR2 FQGNSA.

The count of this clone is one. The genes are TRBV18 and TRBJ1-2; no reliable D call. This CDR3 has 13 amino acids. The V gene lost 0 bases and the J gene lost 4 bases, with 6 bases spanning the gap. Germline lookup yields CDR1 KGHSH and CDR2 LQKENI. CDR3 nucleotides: TGTGCCAGCTCACCACCGAGTTCCTATGGCTACACCTTC. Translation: CASSPPSSYGYTF.

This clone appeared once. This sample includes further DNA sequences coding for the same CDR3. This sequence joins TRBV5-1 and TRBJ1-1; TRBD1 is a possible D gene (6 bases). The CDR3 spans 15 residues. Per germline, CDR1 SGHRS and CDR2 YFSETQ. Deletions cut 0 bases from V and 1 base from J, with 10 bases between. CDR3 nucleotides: TGCGCCAGCAGCTTGGGCGTAGGGGGGAACACTGAAGCTTTCTTT. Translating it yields CASSLGVGGNTEAFF.

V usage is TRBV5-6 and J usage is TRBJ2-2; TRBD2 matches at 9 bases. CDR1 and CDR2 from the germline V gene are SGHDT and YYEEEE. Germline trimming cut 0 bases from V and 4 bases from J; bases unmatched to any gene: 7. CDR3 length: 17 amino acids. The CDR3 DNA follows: TGTGCCAGCAGCTTGGTAGTGGCGGGGGGGCGCACCGGGGAGCTGTTTTTT. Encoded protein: CASSLVVAGGRTGELFF.

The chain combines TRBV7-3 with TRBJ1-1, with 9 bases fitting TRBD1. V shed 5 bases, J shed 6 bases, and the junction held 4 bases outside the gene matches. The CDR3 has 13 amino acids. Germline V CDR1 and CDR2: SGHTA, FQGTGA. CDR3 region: CASSVRQGAEAFF. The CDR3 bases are TGTGCCAGCAGCGTCCGACAGGGGGCTGAAGCTTTCTTT.

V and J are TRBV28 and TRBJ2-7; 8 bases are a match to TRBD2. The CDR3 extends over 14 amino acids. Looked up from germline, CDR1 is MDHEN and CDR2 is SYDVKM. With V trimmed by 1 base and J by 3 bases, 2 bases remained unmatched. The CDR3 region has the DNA TGTGCCAGCAGTTTATACAGCGGGAGCTACGAGCAGTACTTC. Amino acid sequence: CASSLYSGSYEQYF.

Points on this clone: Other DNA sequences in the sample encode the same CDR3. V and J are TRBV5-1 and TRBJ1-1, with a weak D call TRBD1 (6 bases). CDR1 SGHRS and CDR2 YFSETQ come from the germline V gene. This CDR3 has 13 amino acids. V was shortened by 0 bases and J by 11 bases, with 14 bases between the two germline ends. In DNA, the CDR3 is TGCGCCAGCAGCTTGGGTACAGGGCTTGAGGCTTTCTTT. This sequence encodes CASSLGTGLEAFF.

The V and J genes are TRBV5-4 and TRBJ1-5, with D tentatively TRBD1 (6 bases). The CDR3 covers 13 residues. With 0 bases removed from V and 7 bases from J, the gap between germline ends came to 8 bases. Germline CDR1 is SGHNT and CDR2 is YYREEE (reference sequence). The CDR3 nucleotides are TGTGCCAGCAGCTTGGACAGGGAGCAGCCCCAGCATTTT. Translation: CASSLDREQPQHF.

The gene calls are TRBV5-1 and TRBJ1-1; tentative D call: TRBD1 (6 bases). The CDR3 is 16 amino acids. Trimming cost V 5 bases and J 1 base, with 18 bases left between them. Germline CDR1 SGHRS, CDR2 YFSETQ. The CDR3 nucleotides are TGCGCCAGCAGAATGATACAGGGTGGGTGGAACACTGAAGCTTTCTTT. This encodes CASRMIQGGWNTEAFF.

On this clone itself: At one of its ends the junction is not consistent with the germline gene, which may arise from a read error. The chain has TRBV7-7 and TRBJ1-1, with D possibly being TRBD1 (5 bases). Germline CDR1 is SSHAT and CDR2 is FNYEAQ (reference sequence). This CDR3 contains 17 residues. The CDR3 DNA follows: TGTGCTAGCAGCTTAGCGGGGGGGGTTAAAGGGAACACTGAAGCTTTCTTT. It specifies CASSLAGGVKGNTEAFF.

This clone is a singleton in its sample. This CDR3 is CASSLIAGGDEAFF. The DNA of the CDR3 is TGTGCCAGCAGCTTAATAGCAGGGGGAGATGAAGCTTTCTTT. This rearrangement joins TRBV7-3 to TRBJ1-1, with TRBD1 matching 7 bases. CDR1 and CDR2 (germline): SGHTA, FQGTGA. Losses at the gene ends were 1 base for V and 7 bases for J; bases not matched to a gene: 6. The CDR3 has 14 residues.

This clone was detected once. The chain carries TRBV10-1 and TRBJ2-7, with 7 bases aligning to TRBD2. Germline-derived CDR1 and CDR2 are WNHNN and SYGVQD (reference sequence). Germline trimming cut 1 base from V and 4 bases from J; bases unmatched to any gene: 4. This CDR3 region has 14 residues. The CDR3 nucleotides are TGCGCCAGCAGTGAGTTGGCGGGAGCTTACGAGCAGTACTTC. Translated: CASSELAGAYEQYF.

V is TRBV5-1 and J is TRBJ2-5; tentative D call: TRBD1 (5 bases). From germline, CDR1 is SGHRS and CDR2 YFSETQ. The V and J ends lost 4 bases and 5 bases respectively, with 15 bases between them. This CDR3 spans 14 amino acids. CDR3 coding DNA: TGCGCCAGCAGCCTTACCCACAGGACGGAGACCCAGTACTTC. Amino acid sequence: CASSLTHRTETQYF. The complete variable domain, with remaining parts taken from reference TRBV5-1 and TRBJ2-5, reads KAGVTQTPRYLIKTRGQQVTLSCSPISGHRSVSWYQQTPGQGLQFLFEYFSETQRNKGNFPGRFSGRQFSNSRSEMNVSTLELGDSALYLCASSLTHRTETQYFGPGTRLLVL.

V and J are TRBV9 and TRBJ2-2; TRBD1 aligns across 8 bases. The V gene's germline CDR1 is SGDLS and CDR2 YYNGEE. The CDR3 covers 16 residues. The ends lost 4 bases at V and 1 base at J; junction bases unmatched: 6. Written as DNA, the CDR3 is TGTGCCAGCAGCAACTTGGGACAGGAGAACACCGGGGAGCTGTTTTTT. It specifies CASSNLGQENTGELFF.

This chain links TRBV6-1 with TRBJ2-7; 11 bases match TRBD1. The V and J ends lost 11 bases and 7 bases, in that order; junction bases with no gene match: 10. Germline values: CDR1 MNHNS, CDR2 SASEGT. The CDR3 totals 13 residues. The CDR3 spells CAGGTGGREEQYF. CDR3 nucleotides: TGTGCCGGCGGGACAGGGGGAAGAGAGGAGCAGTACTTC.

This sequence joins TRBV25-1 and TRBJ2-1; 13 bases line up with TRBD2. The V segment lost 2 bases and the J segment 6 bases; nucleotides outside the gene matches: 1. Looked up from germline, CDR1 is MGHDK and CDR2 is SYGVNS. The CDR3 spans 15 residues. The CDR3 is CASSEGLAGVNEQFF. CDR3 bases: TGTGCCAGCAGTGAAGGACTAGCGGGAGTCAATGAGCAGTTCTTC.

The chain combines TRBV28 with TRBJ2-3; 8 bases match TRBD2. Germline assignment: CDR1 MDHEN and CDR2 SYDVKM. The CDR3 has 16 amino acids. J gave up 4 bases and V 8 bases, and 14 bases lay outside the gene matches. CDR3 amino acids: CASSDSAGEGPDTQYF. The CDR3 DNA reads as TGTGCCAGCTCGGATTCAGCGGGAGAGGGGCCAGATACGCAGTATTTT.

This CDR3 is CASSLEVEPQHF. The CDR3, as DNA: TGTGCCAGCAGCTTAGAAGTAGAGCCCCAGCATTTT. This rearrangement joins TRBV7-9 to TRBJ1-5; no definite D call. V was clipped by 1 base and J by 8 bases, with 6 bases between them. Germline V CDR1 and CDR2: SEHNR, FQNEAQ (reference sequence). This CDR3 spans 12 amino acids.

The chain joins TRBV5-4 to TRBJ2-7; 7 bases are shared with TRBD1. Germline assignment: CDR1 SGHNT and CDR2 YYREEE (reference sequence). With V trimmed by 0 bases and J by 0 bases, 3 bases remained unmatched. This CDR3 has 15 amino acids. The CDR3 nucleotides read TGTGCCAGCAGCTTGGCAGGACAGGCCTCCTACGAGCAGTACTTC. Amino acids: CASSLAGQASYEQYF.

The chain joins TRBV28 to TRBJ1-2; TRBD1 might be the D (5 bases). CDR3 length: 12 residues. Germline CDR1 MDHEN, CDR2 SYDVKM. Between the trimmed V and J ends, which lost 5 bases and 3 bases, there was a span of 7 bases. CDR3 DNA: TGTGCCAGCAGTGCAGGGTACTATGGCTACACCTTC. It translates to CASSAGYYGYTF.

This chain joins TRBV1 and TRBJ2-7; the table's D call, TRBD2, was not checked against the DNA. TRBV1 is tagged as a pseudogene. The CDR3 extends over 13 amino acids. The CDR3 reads CTSTGSFSYEQYF. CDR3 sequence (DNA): TGCACCAGCACGGGGAGCTTCTCCTACGAGCAGTACTTC.

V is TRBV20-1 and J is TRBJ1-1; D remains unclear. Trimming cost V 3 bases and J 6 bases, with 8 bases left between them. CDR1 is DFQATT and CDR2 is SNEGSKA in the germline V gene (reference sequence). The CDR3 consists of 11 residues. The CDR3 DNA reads TGCAGTGCTAGGGGGAGGGCTGAAGCTTTCTTT. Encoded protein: CSARGRAEAFF.

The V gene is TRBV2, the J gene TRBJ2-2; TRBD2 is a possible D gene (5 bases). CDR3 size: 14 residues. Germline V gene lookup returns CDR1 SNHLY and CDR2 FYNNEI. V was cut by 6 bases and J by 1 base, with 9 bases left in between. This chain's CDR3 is CASRQDLNTGELFF. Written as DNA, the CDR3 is TGTGCCAGCAGGCAGGACTTGAACACCGGGGAGCTGTTTTTT. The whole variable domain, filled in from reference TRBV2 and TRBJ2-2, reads EPEVTQTPSHQVTQMGQEVILRCVPISNHLYFYWYRQILGQKVEFLVSFYNNEISEKSEIFDDQFSVERPDGSNFTLKIRSTKLEDSAMYFCASRQDLNTGELFFGEGSRLTVL.

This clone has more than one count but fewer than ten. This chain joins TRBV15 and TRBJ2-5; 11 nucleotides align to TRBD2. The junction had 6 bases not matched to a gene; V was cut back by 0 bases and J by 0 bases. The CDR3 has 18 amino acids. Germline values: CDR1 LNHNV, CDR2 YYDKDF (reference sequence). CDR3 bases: TGTGCCACCAGCAGAGATAGCCTAGCGGGGGGCTACCAAGAGACCCAGTACTTC. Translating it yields CATSRDSLAGGYQETQYF.

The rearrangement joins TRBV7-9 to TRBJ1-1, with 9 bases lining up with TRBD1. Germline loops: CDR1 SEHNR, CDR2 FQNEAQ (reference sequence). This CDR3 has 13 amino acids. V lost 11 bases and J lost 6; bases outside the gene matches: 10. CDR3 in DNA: TGTGCCTCGACGTTACAGGGGGCCTCTGAAGCTTTCTTT. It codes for CASTLQGASEAFF.

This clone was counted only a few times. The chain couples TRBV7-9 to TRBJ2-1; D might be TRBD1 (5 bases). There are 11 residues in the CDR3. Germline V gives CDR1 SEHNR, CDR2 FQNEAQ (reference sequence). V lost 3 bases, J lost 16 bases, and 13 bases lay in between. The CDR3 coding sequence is TGTGCCAGCAGCTTGATAACAGGTCAATTCTTC. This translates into CASSLITGQFF.

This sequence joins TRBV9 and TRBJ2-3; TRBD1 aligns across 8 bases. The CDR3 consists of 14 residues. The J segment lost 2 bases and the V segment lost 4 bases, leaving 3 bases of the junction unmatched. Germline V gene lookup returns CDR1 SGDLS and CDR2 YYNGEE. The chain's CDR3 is CASSLGQVTDTQYF. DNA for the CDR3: TGTGCCAGCAGCCTGGGACAGGTCACAGATACGCAGTATTTT. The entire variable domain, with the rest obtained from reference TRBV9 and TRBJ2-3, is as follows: DSGVTQTPKHLITATGQRVTLRCSPRSGDLSVYWYQQSLDQGLQFLIQYYNGEERAKGNILERFSAQQFPDLHSELNLSSLELGDSALYFCASSLGQVTDTQYFGPGTRLTVL.